The 29 T cell receptor beta chains in this list originate from one sample, sequenced in a study of cytomegalovirus exposure and HLA in healthy donors. TCRdb's copy holds only in-frame clones and misses some; the assay was immunoSEQ multiplex PCR. This table holds some 170,000 clones, about 89% found once. Source material: PBMCs. The receptors were gathered from a man younger than 35 in good health and CMV-seropositive.

This clone was recorded once. The chain is built from TRBV4-2 and TRBJ2-7; D call uncertain. Germline CDR1 LGHNA, CDR2 YNFKEQ. Trimming cost V 2 bases and J 2 bases, with 7 bases left between them. The CDR3 totals 13 residues. The CDR3 reads CASSQSSAYEQYF. The CDR3 coding sequence is TGTGCCAGCAGCCAATCCTCCGCCTACGAGCAGTACTTC.

The chain has TRBV13 and TRBJ2-5, with 7 nucleotides matching TRBD2. Trimming at V came to 8 bases and at J to 5 bases, leaving 8 bases not matched to a gene. Germline-derived CDR1 and CDR2 are PRHDT and FYEKMQ (reference sequence). The CDR3 spans 13 residues. Here the CDR3 reads CASGMGLKETQYF. The CDR3 DNA follows: TGTGCCAGCGGGATGGGACTAAAGGAGACCCAGTACTTC.

V and J are TRBV7-2 and TRBJ2-3; TRBD1 matches 8 bases. Germline V gives CDR1 SGHTA, CDR2 FQGNSA. V was clipped by 3 bases and J by 1 base; unmatched bases: 3. The CDR3 spans 15 residues. CDR3 sequence reads: CASSFQGAGTDTQYF. The CDR3 nucleotides are TGTGCCAGCAGCTTCCAGGGGGCGGGCACAGATACGCAGTATTTT. Looking up the rest from reference TRBV7-2 and TRBJ2-3 gives the full variable domain: GAGVSQSPSNKVTEKGKDVELRCDPISGHTALYWYRQSLGQGLEFLIYFQGNSAPDKSGLPSDRFSAERTGGSVSTLTIQRTQQEDSAVYLCASSFQGAGTDTQYFGPGTRLTVL.

The chain carries TRBV12-2 and TRBJ1-1. TRBV12-2 is designated a pseudogene. This CDR3 is 14 amino acids long. CDR3 region: CASRLASVNTEAFF. The CDR3 DNA follows: TGTGCAAGTCGCTTAGCGAGTGTGAACACTGAAGCTTTCTTT.

The rearrangement links TRBV7-3 to TRBJ2-1; 13 positions agree with TRBD2. The germline gives CDR1 SGHTA, CDR2 FQGTGA. The CDR3 contains 17 residues. With 0 bases clipped from V and 3 bases from J, the junction kept 2 bases outside the gene matches. Written as DNA, the CDR3 is TGTGCCAGCAGCTTAACCCGGACTAGCGGGAGCTACAATGAGCAGTTCTTC. Its protein is CASSLTRTSGSYNEQFF.

The CDR3 bases are TGCGCCAGCAAGGAACAGGGTAATGAGCAGTTCTTC. It specifies CASKEQGNEQFF. The chain recombines TRBV5-1 with TRBJ2-1, with D possibly matching TRBD1 (6 bases). Germline V gene sequence: CDR1 SGHRS, CDR2 YFSETQ. This CDR3 is built from 12 residues. The germline V and J ends were trimmed by 6 bases and 7 bases, with 11 bases remaining between them.

The chain is built from TRBV4-3 and TRBJ2-7; TRBD1 agrees at 9 bases. The CDR3 spans 17 residues. Germline-derived CDR1 and CDR2 are LGHNA and YSLEER. The V gene end was trimmed by 3 bases and the J gene end by 2 bases; junction bases not matched to a gene: 11. Here the CDR3 reads CASSQPKIGQGPYEQYF. The CDR3 nucleotides are TGCGCCAGCAGCCAGCCGAAGATCGGACAGGGGCCCTACGAGCAGTACTTC.

The J gene is TRBJ2-3, the V gene TRBV9; the match to TRBD2 covers 7 bases. CDR3 size: 16 residues. Germline V CDR1 and CDR2: SGDLS, YYNGEE. V lost 0 bases to trimming and J lost 4 bases; unmatched junction nucleotides: 8. CDR3 in amino acids: CASSVGGGSGADTQYF. The DNA of the CDR3 is TGTGCCAGCAGCGTAGGTGGCGGGAGCGGGGCAGATACGCAGTATTTT.

The rearrangement joins TRBV5-1 to TRBJ2-3, with D possibly TRBD1 on 6 matching bases. V was clipped by 4 bases and J by 3 bases, with 15 bases between them. CDR1 and CDR2 (germline): SGHRS, YFSETQ. The CDR3 length is 15 residues. This CDR3 reads CASSQQGPPTDTQYF. CDR3 bases: TGCGCCAGCAGCCAACAGGGACCGCCGACAGATACGCAGTATTTT.

This clone was detected only once. The chain carries TRBV6-1 and TRBJ2-2; TRBD1 matches 10 bases. V lost 6 bases to trimming and J lost 10 bases; unmatched junction nucleotides: 11. This CDR3 comprises 15 residues. From germline, CDR1 is MNHNS and CDR2 SASEGT. CDR3 region: CASREGTGVTEELFF. Here the CDR3 DNA reads TGTGCCAGCAGGGAGGGGACAGGGGTGACGGAGGAGCTGTTTTTT.

Comments on this clone: Other DNA sequences in the same sample also yield this CDR3. The chain is built from TRBV2 and TRBJ1-2, with TRBD1 as a possible D gene (5 bases). Germline V gene sequence: CDR1 SNHLY, CDR2 FYNNEI. V lost 4 bases to trimming and J lost 7 bases, with 10 bases between them. The CDR3 has 12 amino acids. The CDR3 DNA reads as TGTGCCAGCAGTGTCCAGGGAGGTGGCTACACCTTC. Translated, it gives CASSVQGGGYTF.

This clone has only one observation. CDR3 protein: CSAQGNYEQYF. CDR3 nucleotides: TGCAGTGCTCAGGGGAACTACGAGCAGTACTTC. The V call is TRBV20-1, the J call TRBJ2-7; D is possibly TRBD1 (6 bases). CDR1 is DFQATT and CDR2 is SNEGSKA in the germline V gene (reference sequence). V dropped 5 bases and J dropped 3 bases, with 8 bases sitting between them. This CDR3 spans 11 amino acids.

The chain employs TRBV7-3 and TRBJ2-2, with D perhaps matching TRBD2 (6 bases). Germline V gene lookup returns CDR1 SGHTA and CDR2 FQGTGA. V was clipped by 1 base and J by 1 base, with 13 bases between them. CDR3 size: 17 residues. CDR3 in DNA: TGTGCCAGCAGCTTAAGGTCCCGCGGGGAGAACACCGGGGAGCTGTTTTTT. Translation: CASSLRSRGENTGELFF.

The chain has TRBV7-9 and TRBJ2-3; TRBD2 is a possible D gene (7 bases). Trimming removed 3 bases at V and 4 bases at J, with 11 bases between. CDR1 and CDR2 from the germline V gene are SEHNR and FQNEAQ (reference sequence). The CDR3 covers 14 residues. CDR3 sequence: CASSLGGGADTQYF. The CDR3 DNA is TGTGCCAGCAGCTTGGGAGGGGGGGCAGATACGCAGTATTTT. The complete variable domain, with remaining parts taken from reference TRBV7-9 and TRBJ2-3, reads DTGVSQNPRHKITKRGQNVTFRCDPISEHNRLYWYRQTLGQGPEFLTYFQNEAQLEKSRLLSDRFSAERPKGSFSTLEIQRTEQGDSAMYLCASSLGGGADTQYFGPGTRLTVL.

The chain joins TRBV4-1 to TRBJ2-7, with TRBD2 matching over 10 bases. Germline CDR1 reads MGHRA; CDR2 reads YSYEKL. J was trimmed by 2 bases and V by 6 bases; bases with no gene match: 16. The CDR3 is 18 amino acids. The CDR3 DNA reads as TGCGCCAGCAGTCCAAAGATAGCGGGAGGAGAGGGGCCCTACGAGCAGTACTTC. It is translated as CASSPKIAGGEGPYEQYF.

The rearrangement uses TRBV6-1 and TRBJ1-2, with TRBD1 matching over 9 bases. This CDR3 has 15 residues. The V gene's germline CDR1 is MNHNS and CDR2 SASEGT. The ends lost 3 bases at V and 4 bases at J; junction bases unmatched: 6. The CDR3 sequence: CASSDGTGRSYGYTF. The CDR3, as DNA: TGTGCCAGCAGTGACGGGACAGGGAGAAGCTATGGCTACACCTTC.

This clone was observed a single time. The rearrangement links TRBV7-9 to TRBJ1-5; 10 bases are a match to TRBD1. The V and J ends lost 3 bases and 9 bases, in that order; junction bases with no gene match: 8. Germline V gene data show CDR1 as SEHNR and CDR2 as FQNEAQ (reference sequence). The CDR3 is made up of 15 amino acids. CDR3 in DNA: TGTGCCAGCAGCTTGGGGACAGGGGATGGGGGGCCCCAGCATTTT. This translates into CASSLGTGDGGPQHF.

The CDR3 protein is CASSFQAGGVQETQYF. CDR3 coding DNA: TGTGCCAGCAGCTTCCAGGCGGGGGGGGTCCAAGAGACCCAGTACTTC. The chain combines TRBV7-2 with TRBJ2-5, with TRBD2 matching over 9 bases. The ends lost 3 bases at V and 1 base at J; junction bases unmatched: 6. The CDR3 is 16 residues long. Germline CDR1 SGHTA, CDR2 FQGNSA.

The rearrangement joins TRBV7-6 to TRBJ2-7; D might be TRBD2 (6 bases). V lost 3 bases, J lost 4 bases, and 16 bases lay in between. The CDR3 spans 15 residues. CDR1 and CDR2 from the germline V gene are SGHVS and FNYEAQ. As DNA, the CDR3 is TGTGCCAGCAGCTTCTACGCCGACGGGGGATACGAGCAGTACTTC. It is translated as CASSFYADGGYEQYF.

The J gene is TRBJ2-1, the V gene TRBV2; 7 nucleotides align to TRBD1. Germline lookup yields CDR1 SNHLY and CDR2 FYNNEI. The CDR3 is 11 residues long. The V segment lost 6 bases and the J segment 10 bases; nucleotides outside the gene matches: 3. The CDR3 reads CASRETGEQFF. The DNA of the CDR3 is TGTGCCAGCAGAGAGACAGGGGAGCAGTTCTTC.

The CDR3 nucleotides are TGTGCCAGCACGACAGGCCAGACTAGCGGGATTAAACCCCATACGCAGTATTTT. Amino acid sequence: CASTTGQTSGIKPHTQYF. The chain has TRBV2 and TRBJ2-3, with TRBD2 matching over 11 bases. The CDR3 length is 18 residues. Germline CDR1 SNHLY, CDR2 FYNNEI. V was pared by 7 bases and J by 7 bases, with 19 bases of the junction left unmatched.

DNA for the CDR3: TGTGCCAGCAGCTTATACGGGACAGGGAAACCCTACAATGAGCAGTTCTTC. Translation gives CASSLYGTGKPYNEQFF. This rearrangement joins TRBV11-3 to TRBJ2-1; 9 bases fit TRBD1. With V trimmed by 2 bases and J by 2 bases, 7 bases remained unmatched. The CDR3 consists of 17 residues. Germline V gene sequence: CDR1 SGHNT, CDR2 YENEEA.

The chain is built from TRBV4-3 and TRBJ1-5, with D hard to call. Germline V gene sequence: CDR1 LGHNA, CDR2 YSLEER. The CDR3 totals 21 residues. V lost 0 bases and J lost 0, with 24 bases in between. CDR3 sequence (DNA): TGCGCCAGCAGCCAAGAATTACTTGCCCCATGGTTCACGGGTAGCAATCAGCCCCAGCATTTT. It yields the protein CASSQELLAPWFTGSNQPQHF.

The rearrangement joins TRBV5-5 to TRBJ2-7; 9 bases agree with TRBD2. Per the germline V gene, CDR1 is SGHKS and CDR2 is YYEKEE (reference sequence). Trimming took 4 bases from V and 0 from J; bases not matched to a gene: 8. The CDR3 runs to 16 residues. The CDR3, as DNA: TGTGCCAGCAGCCCTCTAGCGGGGCTCAGCTCCTACGAGCAGTACTTC. This codes for CASSPLAGLSSYEQYF.

V gene TRBV7-2 combines with J gene TRBJ2-7; 9 bases map to TRBD1. The germline gives CDR1 SGHTA, CDR2 FQGNSA. CDR3 size: 15 residues. V gave up 3 bases and J gave up 6 bases; unmatched junction bases: 9. In DNA, the CDR3 is TGTGCCAGCAGCTTTACGGGGACAGGGTCTGGCGAGCAGTACTTC. Protein sequence: CASSFTGTGSGEQYF.

The V and J genes are TRBV13 and TRBJ1-3; 7 nucleotides align to TRBD1. The CDR3 runs to 15 residues. V trimming: 5 bases; J trimming: 0 bases; junction bases outside the gene matches: 4. CDR1 and CDR2 from the germline V gene are PRHDT and FYEKMQ (reference sequence). CDR3 sequence (DNA): TGTGCCAGCAGCCCAGACAGGGCCTCTGGAAACACCATATATTTT. Protein: CASSPDRASGNTIYF.

This clone occurred once. This chain links TRBV30 with TRBJ2-2; TRBD2 matches 8 bases. Germline V lookup: CDR1 GTSNPN, CDR2 SVGIG (reference sequence). Trimming at V came to 0 bases and at J to 10 bases, leaving 10 bases not matched to a gene. This CDR3 region has 15 residues. The CDR3: CAWSVWRGALPELFF. The CDR3 bases are TGTGCCTGGAGTGTGTGGCGGGGGGCCCTTCCGGAGCTGTTTTTT.

The chain uses TRBV7-9 and TRBJ1-1, with D tentatively TRBD1 (6 bases). V gave up 0 bases and J gave up 10 bases, with 15 bases separating them. CDR1 and CDR2 (germline): SEHNR, FQNEAQ (reference sequence). The CDR3 consists of 14 residues. The CDR3 nucleotides are TGTGCCAGCAGCTTAGCAGGACAGCCGGCGATAGCTTTCTTT. It specifies CASSLAGQPAIAFF.

The chain uses TRBV2 and TRBJ1-3; tentative D call: TRBD1 (5 bases). CDR3 length equals 15 residues. Per the germline V gene, CDR1 is SNHLY and CDR2 is FYNNEI. Between the trimmed V and J ends, which lost 5 bases and 2 bases, there was a span of 13 bases. CDR3 nucleotides: TGTGCCAGCAGTTGGGAAGGGGTCGCTGGAAACACCATATATTTT. It translates to CASSWEGVAGNTIYF.